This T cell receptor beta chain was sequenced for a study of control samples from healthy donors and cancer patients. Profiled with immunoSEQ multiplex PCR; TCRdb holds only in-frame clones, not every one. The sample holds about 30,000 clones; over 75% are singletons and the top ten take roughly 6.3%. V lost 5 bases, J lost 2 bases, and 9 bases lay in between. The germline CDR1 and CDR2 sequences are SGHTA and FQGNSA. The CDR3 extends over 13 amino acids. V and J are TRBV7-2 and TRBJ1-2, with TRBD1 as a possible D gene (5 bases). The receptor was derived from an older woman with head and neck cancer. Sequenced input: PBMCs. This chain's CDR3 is CASSPGPNYGYTF. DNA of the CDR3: TGTGCCAGCAGCCCGGGGCCGAACTATGGCTACACCTTC.